A single T cell receptor (beta chain) is shown here with its context. Its antigen is undetermined. Time point here: week 23, last vaccination. Topical imiquimod was applied with each vaccine dose, which held 300 ug of mutant IDH1 20-mer peptide. TCRdb keeps only in-frame clones here, not all; method: immunoSEQ multiplex PCR. The sample includes approximately 43,000 clones, around 81% of them seen just once. The data are from a study of a mutant IDH1 vaccine in newly diagnosed glioma. V gave up 0 bases and J gave up 3 bases, with 17 bases separating them. The CDR3 runs 17 residues. Germline CDR1 LGHNA, CDR2 YSLEER.

The sample was PBMCs, taken from a glioma patient whose treatment included an IDH1 peptide vaccine. The receptor's source is a woman aged 40 to 50 with glioma. Some clones in this sample may be carry-over from other donors' samples. The genes are TRBV4-3 and TRBJ1-2, with a possible D match to TRBD1 (5 bases). The CDR3 region is CASSQDSSRVSDYGYTF. Written as DNA, the CDR3 is TGCGCCAGCAGCCAAGATTCGTCCAGGGTGAGTGACTATGGCTACACCTTC.